This T cell receptor (beta chain) appears in the sequencing data of a study of vaccination and CD4 T cells after COVID-19. Study information: Three convalescent patients underwent sampling at day 14 and then at days 161 to 241 post-vaccination, the study reports. Study findings and constraints: 304 of 307 vaccine-specific clones from convalescent patients were spike mono-reactive.

Time point in this sample: late sampling 161 to 241 days after vaccination in a few convalescent patients. Treatment given: roughly 11-day PBMC culture with coronavirus spike peptide pools or control peptides (ViraFEST assay). Sequencing of the DNA from cultured CD4+ T cells was carried out with the Oncomine TCR Beta short-read assay. Each CDR3 protein is one row after TCRdb ran MiXCR on the PCR reads. Altogether under 30,000 distinct CDR3 sequences are present, 35% to 40% being singletons, with the ten largest covering about 3.2%. The CDR3 is 18 amino acids. V lost 5 bases and J lost 4; bases outside the gene matches: 16. Germline CDR1 MDHEN, CDR2 SYDVKM. This clonotype has a single count. Its cognate antigen is unknown.

This chain uses TRBV28 with TRBJ2-5, with 10 bases matching TRBD2. The sample was CD4+ T cells from blood, cultured in vitro, taken about 7 months after SARS-CoV-2 vaccination. The sequence came from a human donor who had recovered from COVID-19. The CDR3 nucleotides are TGTGCCAGCAGTCCCCGACCTCTTAGCGGGAGGAGAATAGAGACCCAGTACTTC. It encodes CASSPRPLSGRRIETQYF.